Presented here are 22 T cell receptor beta chains from one specimen sequenced in a study of cytomegalovirus exposure and HLA in healthy donors (dated by TCRdb to between 2016 and 2019). The receptor library was made with the immunoSEQ multiplex PCR assay. For the multiplex PCR, a mixture combining 60 forward primers for TCR Vbeta segments and 13 reverse primers for TCR Jbeta segments was used. TCRdb took this table from immuneACCESS and kept in-frame rearrangements with V and J called. Such tables lack part of the clones; where checked against another copy, unresolved V genes explain under half of the gap, and the rest is unexplained. The sample has 200,000 to 250,000 clones on record, 85% of them singletons. The ten largest clones capture over 1% of the sample. Sequenced input: PBMCs. The receptors were sampled from a human donor in good health.

In this sample, this clone turned up a few times. This chain links TRBV2 with TRBJ2-6; maybe TRBD1 (5 bases). Looked up from germline, CDR1 is SNHLY and CDR2 is FYNNEI. Trimming shortened V by 8 bases and J by 4 bases, and 21 bases separated the two germline ends. The CDR3 loop spans 17 amino acids. CDR3 in amino acids: CASSFQGRLGGANVLTF. The CDR3 DNA reads TGTGCCAGCTCTTTCCAGGGAAGACTGGGGGGGGCCAACGTCCTGACTTTC. The variable domain in full, with the rest retrieved from reference TRBV2 and TRBJ2-6, is EPEVTQTPSHQVTQMGQEVILRCVPISNHLYFYWYRQILGQKVEFLVSFYNNEISEKSEIFDDQFSVERPDGSNFTLKIRSTKLEDSAMYFCASSFQGRLGGANVLTFGAGSRLTVL.

The rearrangement links TRBV9 to TRBJ2-3, with TRBD2 matching over 9 bases. Germline CDR1 is SGDLS and CDR2 is YYNGEE. Germline trimming cut 3 bases from V and 2 bases from J; bases unmatched to any gene: 7. CDR3 length: 16 residues. CDR3 region: CASSALLAGTTDTQYF. CDR3 sequence (DNA): TGTGCCAGCAGCGCCCTGCTAGCGGGAACCACAGATACGCAGTATTTT.

The chain carries TRBV11-2 and TRBJ1-2, with TRBD1 as a possible D gene (6 bases). The CDR3 consists of 14 residues. Between the trimmed V and J ends, which lost 2 bases and 6 bases, there was a span of 13 bases. The germline V gene has CDR1 SGHAT and CDR2 FQNNGV. CDR3 nucleotide sequence: TGTGCCAGCAGCTTAAAGGACAGAATAAATGGCTACACCTTC. Translation: CASSLKDRINGYTF.

The V and J genes are TRBV19 and TRBJ1-5; possible D gene TRBD1, 5 bases. Deletions cut 3 bases from V and 4 bases from J, with 16 bases between. The germline V gene has CDR1 LNHDA and CDR2 SQIVND (reference sequence). The length of the CDR3 is 16 residues. The chain's CDR3 is CASSIGGGGSNQPQHF. The CDR3 nucleotides read TGTGCCAGTAGTATCGGCGGGGGAGGGAGTAATCAGCCCCAGCATTTT.

The V call is TRBV5-1, the J call TRBJ2-5, with 7 bases aligning to TRBD2. This CDR3 comprises 16 residues. V was clipped by 3 bases and J by 5 bases; unmatched bases: 13. Germline V gives CDR1 SGHRS, CDR2 YFSETQ. DNA of the CDR3: TGCGCCAGCAGCTGGGGGGGGAGCGGCGAGATTGAGACCCAGTACTTC. Protein product: CASSWGGSGEIETQYF.

This chain connects TRBV7-9 to TRBJ2-5; D unclear. CDR3 length: 14 residues. Germline values: CDR1 SEHNR, CDR2 FQNEAQ (reference sequence). V was clipped by 2 bases and J by 1 base, with 8 bases between them. The CDR3 spells CASSLSQPQETQYF. The CDR3 DNA reads as TGTGCCAGCAGCTTATCACAACCCCAAGAGACCCAGTACTTC.

This chain joins TRBV7-9 and TRBJ2-1, with 8 bases aligning to TRBD2. This CDR3 contains 14 residues. V was pared by 1 base and J by 10 bases, with 6 bases of the junction left unmatched. Germline CDR1 reads SEHNR; CDR2 reads FQNEAQ (reference sequence). The CDR3 bases are TGTGCCAGCAGCTTAGACCCAGTAGCGGGAGAGCAGTTCTTC. Translated: CASSLDPVAGEQFF. The full variable domain, completed using reference TRBV7-9 and TRBJ2-1, is DTGVSQNPRHKITKRGQNVTFRCDPISEHNRLYWYRQTLGQGPEFLTYFQNEAQLEKSRLLSDRFSAERPKGSFSTLEIQRTEQGDSAMYLCASSLDPVAGEQFFGPGTRLTVL.

The V and J genes are TRBV6-6 and TRBJ2-2, with 7 bases aligning to TRBD1. Germline loops: CDR1 MNHNY, CDR2 SVGAGI (reference sequence). This CDR3 spans 15 amino acids. V lost 3 bases to trimming and J lost 6 bases; unmatched junction nucleotides: 7. CDR3 nucleotide sequence: TGTGCCAGCAGTTATTTGGCAGGGGGTTCCGGGGAGCTGTTTTTT. This gives the protein CASSYLAGGSGELFF.

This chain links TRBV6-5 with TRBJ1-2, with 7 bases aligning to TRBD1. V was pared by 2 bases and J by 2 bases, with 8 bases of the junction left unmatched. Germline CDR1 is MNHEY and CDR2 is SVGAGI. The CDR3 has 16 residues. The CDR3 coding sequence is TGTGCCAGCAGTTACGGGGGTCAGGGGGGCAACTATGGCTACACCTTC. Its translation is CASSYGGQGGNYGYTF.

J is TRBJ1-5 and V is TRBV23-1, with TRBD1 as a possible D gene (5 bases). TRBV23-1 carries the ORF label, with uncertain function. Trimming took 4 bases from V and 2 from J, leaving 15 bases between them. This CDR3 spans 16 amino acids. The CDR3 DNA follows: TGCGCCAGCAGTCGGATACAGGCTGGCCGCAATCAGCCCCAGCATTTT. The encoded protein is CASSRIQAGRNQPQHF.

The V and J genes are TRBV11-2 and TRBJ2-7, with unresolved D. V lost 0 bases and J 3 bases, leaving 12 bases between the germline ends. The CDR3 sequence is 15 residues long. Germline loops: CDR1 SGHAT, CDR2 FQNNGV. The CDR3 DNA is TGTGCCAGCAGCTTAGAAGCTGCCACAGACTACGAGCAGTACTTC. It is translated as CASSLEAATDYEQYF.

J is TRBJ2-5 and V is TRBV4-1; TRBD2 matches 8 bases. The V segment lost 0 bases and the J segment 0 bases; nucleotides outside the gene matches: 6. The germline V gene encodes CDR1 MGHRA and CDR2 YSYEKL. The CDR3 spans 17 residues. CDR3 DNA: TGCGCCAGCAGCCAAGATAAGGCGGGAGGCCACCAAGAGACCCAGTACTTC. Protein product: CASSQDKAGGHQETQYF.

The DNA of the CDR3 is TGTGCCAGCAGTTACTCTTCGGGAGATTCCTACAATGAGCAGTTCTTC. Translating it yields CASSYSSGDSYNEQFF. This rearrangement joins TRBV6-5 to TRBJ2-1; perhaps TRBD2 as D (6 bases). Trimming took off 0 bases at V and 1 base at J, with 10 bases between the two ends. In germline, CDR1 is MNHEY, CDR2 SVGAGI. The CDR3 spans 16 residues.

The V call is TRBV28, the J call TRBJ1-3; D perhaps matches TRBD1 (6 bases). This CDR3 contains 17 residues. The V gene lost 1 base and the J gene lost 0 bases, with 13 bases spanning the gap. Germline V gene lookup returns CDR1 MDHEN and CDR2 SYDVKM. The CDR3 DNA sequence: TGTGCCAGCAGTTTATTAGGGACACCCGCCTCTGGAAACACCATATATTTT. Translated, it gives CASSLLGTPASGNTIYF.

The chain joins TRBV6-5 to TRBJ1-2, with D maybe TRBD1 (6 bases). The V end was cut by 0 bases, the J end by 8 bases, with 13 bases between. This CDR3 region has 14 residues. Germline V gene lookup returns CDR1 MNHEY and CDR2 SVGAGI. The CDR3 here is CASSYSGSGAGYTF. CDR3 nucleotide sequence: TGTGCCAGCAGTTACTCCGGCTCAGGGGCGGGCTACACCTTC.

This chain connects TRBV23-1 to TRBJ2-1; TRBD2 is a possible D gene (5 bases). TRBV23-1 is annotated as an ORF whose role is uncertain. The CDR3 is made up of 11 amino acids. V lost 8 bases, J lost 4 bases, and 6 bases lay in between. The CDR3: CASRGYNEQFF. The CDR3 bases are TGCGCCAGCCGGGGTTACAATGAGCAGTTCTTC.

V usage is TRBV19 and J usage is TRBJ2-1; 11 nucleotides align to TRBD2. V dropped 4 bases and J dropped 10; count of bases not matched to a gene: 9. Germline V gives CDR1 LNHDA, CDR2 SQIVND (reference sequence). The CDR3 runs to 15 residues. CDR3 bases: TGTGCCAGTAGTACGACGACTAGCGGGATCCTAGAGCAGTTCTTC. Protein product: CASSTTTSGILEQFF.

The gene calls are TRBV4-1 and TRBJ1-5; D is perhaps TRBD1 (6 bases). The CDR3 loop spans 17 amino acids. Looked up from germline, CDR1 is MGHRA and CDR2 is YSYEKL. Trimming stripped 0 bases from V and 7 bases from J, with 19 bases between. CDR3 sequence (DNA): TGCGCCAGCAGCCAAGAGACATCGGGACACCGGAGGCAGCCCCAGCATTTT. As protein: CASSQETSGHRRQPQHF.

This sequence joins TRBV10-1 and TRBJ2-5; TRBD1 matches at 7 bases. The CDR3 consists of 16 residues. Germline lookup yields CDR1 WNHNN and CDR2 SYGVQD (reference sequence). The junction had 10 bases not matched to a gene; V was cut back by 0 bases and J by 6 bases. CDR3 coding DNA: TGCGCCAGCAGTGAGTCGAGGCAGGGGGTGAGAAAGACCCAGTACTTC. Its protein is CASSESRQGVRKTQYF.

The chain's CDR3 is CASFRTGTNTEAFF. CDR3 nucleotides: TGTGCCAGCTTCAGGACAGGGACAAACACTGAAGCTTTCTTT. The rearrangement joins TRBV18 to TRBJ1-1, with TRBD1 matching over 8 bases. CDR3 size: 14 residues. Trimming removed 7 bases from V and 2 bases from J; junction bases left unmatched: 6. CDR1 KGHSH and CDR2 LQKENI come from the germline V gene. The entire variable domain, with the rest obtained from reference TRBV18 and TRBJ1-1, is as follows: NAGVMQNPRHLVRRRGQEARLRCSPMKGHSHVYWYRQLPEEGLKFMVYLQKENIIDESGMPKERFSAEFPKEGPSILRIQQVVRGDSAAYFCASFRTGTNTEAFFGQGTRLTVV.

This clone was counted only a few times. The chain links TRBV20-1 to TRBJ2-1, with D unresolved. Germline V lookup: CDR1 DFQATT, CDR2 SNEGSKA (reference sequence). This CDR3 is built from 11 residues. The germline V and J ends were trimmed by 3 bases and 5 bases, with 5 bases remaining between them. CDR3: CSARRHNEQFF. The CDR3 DNA reads TGCAGTGCTAGGCGGCACAATGAGCAGTTCTTC.

The V call is TRBV29-1, the J call TRBJ2-1; TRBD2 matches at 8 bases. V shed 3 bases, J shed 10 bases, and the junction held 14 bases outside the gene matches. Germline-derived CDR1 and CDR2 are SQVTM and ANQGSEA. CDR3 size: 15 residues. The CDR3 bases are TGCAGCGTTGACCTAGCGGGCCCGGTGTATCGCGAGCAGTTCTTC. Its protein is CSVDLAGPVYREQFF.